This T cell receptor beta chain comes out of a study of control samples from healthy donors and cancer patients. Repertoires were generated with immunoSEQ multiplex PCR, while TCRdb's copy carries only in-frame clones and drops some. The sample has approximately 120,000 clones; about 89% are singletons. CDR1 SGDLS and CDR2 YYNGEE come from the germline V gene. This CDR3 contains 16 residues. V shed 2 bases and J shed 0 bases, with 12 bases lying between them. This receptor was taken from a woman between 50 and 59 years old in good health. This chain connects TRBV9 to TRBJ1-3, with no clear D. The material sequenced was blood. The CDR3 loop reads CASSVATGPSGNTIYF. The CDR3 DNA is TGTGCCAGCAGCGTGGCAACGGGTCCCTCTGGAAACACCATATATTTT.